Presented here are 18 T cell receptor beta chains from one specimen sequenced in a study of blood T cell repertoires in COVID-19. Sequencing was performed with immunoSEQ multiplex PCR; in TCRdb, only in-frame clones are kept and a portion is missing. Among 360,000 or so clones listed, around 90% were seen once. Sequences were obtained from peripheral blood. The source is a woman aged 55-75 years with COVID-19, enrolled during active disease.

This clone showed up just once. The V and J genes are TRBV5-1 and TRBJ1-6; TRBD1 agrees at 7 bases. The germline CDR1 and CDR2 sequences are SGHRS and YFSETQ. CDR3 length equals 16 residues. With V trimmed by 4 bases and J by 3 bases, 7 bases remained unmatched. CDR3 protein: CASSTTGDLYNSPLHF. The DNA of the CDR3 is TGCGCCAGCAGCACTACAGGGGACCTCTATAATTCACCCCTCCACTTT.

The chain recombines TRBV18 with TRBJ1-1; D not certain. The CDR3 length is 12 residues. V was shortened by 3 bases and J by 6 bases, with 8 bases between the two germline ends. Looked up from germline, CDR1 is KGHSH and CDR2 is LQKENI. The CDR3 sequence: CASSPIPPEAFF. Here the CDR3 DNA reads TGTGCCAGCTCACCCATCCCCCCTGAAGCTTTCTTT. Based on the CDR3 plus reference TRBV18 and TRBJ1-1, the full variable domain is NAGVMQNPRHLVRRRGQEARLRCSPMKGHSHVYWYRQLPEEGLKFMVYLQKENIIDESGMPKERFSAEFPKEGPSILRIQQVVRGDSAAYFCASSPIPPEAFFGQGTRLTVV.

The J gene is TRBJ2-3, the V gene TRBV25-1; D may be TRBD2 (6 bases). The V gene's germline CDR1 is MGHDK and CDR2 SYGVNS. The ends were cut back, 3 bases at V and 4 bases at J, with 11 bases in the middle. CDR3 size: 14 residues. The CDR3 protein is CASSDGGISDTQYF. The CDR3 bases are TGTGCCAGCAGTGATGGGGGGATCTCAGATACGCAGTATTTT.

The chain couples TRBV5-5 to TRBJ2-4; maybe TRBD2 (6 bases). V was pared by 0 bases and J by 3 bases, with 16 bases between. This CDR3 is 17 amino acids long. The germline V gene encodes CDR1 SGHKS and CDR2 YYEKEE (reference sequence). The CDR3 DNA follows: TGTGCCAGCAGCTTGGAGCCAGCGAGGGGACTCAAAAACATTCAGTACTTC. It yields the protein CASSLEPARGLKNIQYF.

The rearrangement joins TRBV28 to TRBJ2-2; D remains ambiguous. The V gene's germline CDR1 is MDHEN and CDR2 SYDVKM. The V gene lost 3 bases and the J gene lost 6 bases, with 14 bases spanning the gap. The CDR3 runs to 15 residues. DNA for the CDR3: TGTGCCAGCAGTTTTTCCGGAGTGATCCCCGGGGAGCTGTTTTTT. As protein: CASSFSGVIPGELFF.

The J gene is TRBJ1-6, the V gene TRBV7-9; 8 bases align to TRBD1. V was clipped by 5 bases and J by 7 bases; unmatched bases: 4. The CDR3 loop spans 14 amino acids. CDR1 is SEHNR, CDR2 FQNEAQ, per germline (reference sequence). Here the CDR3 reads CASSQGQANSPLHF. The DNA for the CDR3 is TGTGCCAGCAGCCAGGGACAGGCGAATTCACCCCTCCACTTT.

The V call is TRBV7-2, the J call TRBJ1-1, with D possibly TRBD1 on 5 matching bases. CDR3 length: 15 residues. V was trimmed by 1 base and J by 5 bases, leaving 14 bases between them. The germline gives CDR1 SGHTA, CDR2 FQGNSA. CDR3 sequence: CASSLGGAFNTEAFF. CDR3 bases: TGTGCCAGCAGCTTAGGTGGGGCTTTTAATACTGAAGCTTTCTTT.

This chain uses TRBV4-2 with TRBJ1-1, with D possibly being TRBD1 (5 bases). Trimming left V 1 base short and J 1 base short, with 10 bases between. Germline V gives CDR1 LGHNA, CDR2 YNFKEQ. The CDR3 has 15 amino acids. The CDR3 DNA follows: TGTGCCAGCAGCCAAGGTAGACAGCCGAACACTGAAGCTTTCTTT. It translates to CASSQGRQPNTEAFF.

In DNA form, the CDR3 reads TGTGCCAGCAGTCCCCTCGACAGGGGCAATCAGCCCCAGCATTTT. This translates into CASSPLDRGNQPQHF. The chain has TRBV27 and TRBJ1-5, with 7 bases matching TRBD1. The ends lost 5 bases at V and 2 bases at J; junction bases unmatched: 6. The CDR3 is 15 residues long. Germline-derived CDR1 and CDR2 are MNHEY and SMNVEV (reference sequence).

The chain employs TRBV6-5 and TRBJ2-1, with TRBD2 matching over 13 bases. CDR3 length: 16 residues. V shed 4 bases, J shed 5 bases, and the junction held 5 bases outside the gene matches. Germline-derived CDR1 and CDR2 are MNHEY and SVGAGI. The chain's CDR3 is CASSLLAGGINNEQFF. The CDR3 bases are TGTGCCAGCAGTTTACTAGCGGGGGGGATTAACAATGAGCAGTTCTTC.

J is TRBJ1-1 and V is TRBV9; 9 nucleotides line up with TRBD1. Germline V CDR1 and CDR2: SGDLS, YYNGEE. Trimming removed 1 base from V and 1 base from J; junction bases left unmatched: 8. CDR3 length equals 17 residues. CDR3 DNA: TGTGCCAGCAGCGTATACCGGGACAGGGCTTGGAACACTGAAGCTTTCTTT. It translates to CASSVYRDRAWNTEAFF.

This sequence joins TRBV5-1 and TRBJ1-1, with 9 positions matching TRBD1. J lost 0 bases, V lost 3 bases, and 0 bases had no gene match. The CDR3 loop spans 14 amino acids. Germline CDR1 and CDR2: SGHRS and YFSETQ. CDR3 in amino acids: CASSWTGVNTEAFF. Written as DNA, the CDR3 is TGCGCCAGCAGCTGGACAGGGGTGAACACTGAAGCTTTCTTT.

The table lists this clone with a count of one. The gene calls are TRBV10-2 and TRBJ1-1, with D perhaps matching TRBD1 (6 bases). Between the trimmed V and J ends, which lost 3 bases and 5 bases, there was a span of 16 bases. CDR3 length: 15 residues. The germline CDR1 and CDR2 sequences are WSHSY and SAAADI. CDR3 region: CASSDRAGVATEAFF. For the CDR3, the DNA is TGCGCCAGCAGTGATAGGGCAGGGGTAGCAACTGAAGCTTTCTTT.

J is TRBJ2-1 and V is TRBV11-2, with 7 bases aligning to TRBD2. The CDR3 runs to 11 residues. V lost 2 bases and J lost 15; bases outside the gene matches: 4. The germline V gene has CDR1 SGHAT and CDR2 FQNNGV. The CDR3 sequence: CASSLSLARFF. CDR3 nucleotides: TGTGCCAGCAGCTTATCACTAGCGAGGTTCTTC.

This clone turned up a few times. This sequence joins TRBV11-2 and TRBJ1-5, with D tentatively TRBD1 (6 bases). V gave up 5 bases and J gave up 0 bases, with 11 bases separating them. The CDR3 covers 15 residues. Per the germline V gene, CDR1 is SGHAT and CDR2 is FQNNGV. The CDR3, as DNA: TGTGCCAGCAGCCGCGGACAGCTTAGCAATCAGCCCCAGCATTTT. Protein sequence: CASSRGQLSNQPQHF.

The chain links TRBV7-6 to TRBJ2-3; D possibly corresponds to TRBD1 (5 bases). The CDR3 runs 20 residues. Trimming removed 5 bases from V and 0 bases from J, with 27 bases in between. Germline V gene sequence: CDR1 SGHVS, CDR2 FNYEAQ. The CDR3 sequence: CASSLTSSHRSRLSTDTQYF. CDR3 coding DNA: TGTGCCAGCAGCCTTACCTCCTCACACAGGTCCCGATTAAGCACAGATACGCAGTATTTT.

The chain joins TRBV4-1 to TRBJ2-4, with 8 nucleotides matching TRBD2. CDR3 length equals 18 residues. CDR1 and CDR2 from the germline V gene are MGHRA and YSYEKL. The J segment lost 0 bases and the V segment lost 3 bases, leaving 10 bases of the junction unmatched. The CDR3 loop is CASSHVPSGGLAKNIQYF. The CDR3 nucleotides are TGCGCCAGCAGCCACGTGCCGAGCGGGGGCCTAGCCAAAAACATTCAGTACTTC.

This sequence joins TRBV5-1 and TRBJ2-3; 10 bases agree with TRBD2. Germline CDR1 is SGHRS and CDR2 is YFSETQ. J lost 1 base, V lost 3 bases, and 2 bases had no gene match. The CDR3 contains 15 residues. The CDR3 is CASSSLAGGTDTQYF. The CDR3 nucleotides read TGCGCCAGCAGCTCTCTAGCGGGGGGCACAGATACGCAGTATTTT. The full variable domain, with the rest looked up from reference TRBV5-1 and TRBJ2-3, is KAGVTQTPRYLIKTRGQQVTLSCSPISGHRSVSWYQQTPGQGLQFLFEYFSETQRNKGNFPGRFSGRQFSNSRSEMNVSTLELGDSALYLCASSSLAGGTDTQYFGPGTRLTVL.